The 5 T cell receptor beta chains given below trace back to one sample, sequenced in a study of monozygotic twins with inflammatory bowel disease (dated by TCRdb to about 2019). Library generation was performed with 5' RACE. Sequenced using an Illumina HiSeq 2500. Each CDR3 protein sequence appears as one entry after TCRdb reprocessed the reads, and no DNA is included. This sample's listing comprises some 170,000 distinct CDR3 sequences. In total, the top ten clones hold about 2.7% of the sample. Material: blood. The receptors originated from a human donor with ulcerative colitis or Crohn's disease, or a healthy co-twin of an affected twin (not recorded which).

The chain combines TRBV5-4 with TRBJ2-2; the D call of TRBD1 rests on TCRdb alone, since no DNA is present to check it. This CDR3 spans 15 amino acids. Per germline, CDR1 SGHNT and CDR2 YYREEE (reference sequence). The chain's CDR3 is CASSLGTENTGELFF.

This chain connects TRBV5-1 to TRBJ2-1; TCRdb's D call, TRBD1, is unchecked because there is no DNA. CDR1 is SGHRS, CDR2 YFSETQ, per germline. CDR3 length: 16 residues. CDR3 protein: CASSQTGGLSYNEQFF.

The chain combines TRBV6-2 or TRBV6-3 with TRBJ2-3; there is no DNA to check the TCRdb D call of TRBD2. Germline CDR1 reads MNHEY; CDR2 reads SVGEGT. CDR3 length: 18 amino acids. The CDR3 reads CASSYGAGGPSSTDTQYF.

The chain has TRBV12-3 or TRBV12-4 and TRBJ2-1; TCRdb's D gene call, TRBD2, goes unchecked for lack of DNA. This CDR3 has 13 residues. This CDR3 reads CASSLKRTRVQFF.

This rearrangement joins TRBV24-1 to TRBJ2-1. The germline V gene encodes CDR1 KGHDR and CDR2 SFDVKD. This CDR3 comprises 14 residues. The CDR3 here is CATSSDGAYNEQFF.